The next 28 T cell receptor beta chains were all read from a single sample in a study of CD8 T cells in ankylosing spondylitis. No cognate antigen is known for these TCRs. Overall study results and limits: Among TCR beta sequences, a motif of under 10 highly homologous variants appeared characteristic of ankylosing spondylitis blood.

TCRdb re-analysed the 5' RACE reads in MiXCR, keeping a single row per CDR3 protein. The sample has about 750,000 distinct CDR3 sequences; 15% to 20% are singletons. The source material was blood, either unsorted or a sorted T cell fraction (not recorded which). The receptors were gathered from a male donor with ankylosing spondylitis.

This clonotype was seen ten or more times. The chain uses TRBV29-1 and TRBJ2-1, with TRBD1 as a possible D gene (7 bases). The germline V gene has CDR1 SQVTM and CDR2 ANQGSEA. CDR3 length: 18 amino acids. Trimming shortened V by 4 bases and J by 5 bases, and 27 bases separated the two germline ends. CDR3 protein: CSVVVSHSRGWGDNEQFF. CDR3 DNA: TGCAGCGTTGTGGTCAGCCACTCCAGGGGGTGGGGGGACAATGAGCAGTTCTTC.

This CDR3 reads CASSSRDNHSGNTIYF. The DNA of the CDR3 is TGTGCCAGCAGCTCGAGGGACAATCACTCTGGAAACACCATATATTTT. The chain employs TRBV14 and TRBJ1-3; TRBD1 is a possible D gene (6 bases). The V end was cut by 5 bases, the J end by 0 bases, with 14 bases between. This CDR3 is 16 amino acids long. Germline lookup yields CDR1 SGHDN and CDR2 FVKESK.

This chain joins TRBV27 and TRBJ2-7; TRBD1 matches 7 bases. CDR3 length equals 17 residues. The V gene's germline CDR1 is MNHEY and CDR2 SMNVEV (reference sequence). Trimming removed 4 bases from V and 3 bases from J; junction bases left unmatched: 15. For the CDR3, the DNA is TGTGCCAGCAGTTCGATCAGAACCGGGACAGTGGGCTACGAGCAGTACTTC. It encodes CASSSIRTGTVGYEQYF.

The chain uses TRBV5-1 and TRBJ1-4; TRBD1 matches at 8 bases. The CDR3 is 16 amino acids. Germline lookup yields CDR1 SGHRS and CDR2 YFSETQ. After removal of 0 bases from V and 4 bases from J, the junction contained 5 bases not matched to a gene. CDR3 coding DNA: TGCGCCAGCAGCTTGGCTAATACAGGGGGTAATGAAAAACTGTTTTTT. Its translation is CASSLANTGGNEKLFF.

This clonotype was observed many times. CDR3 in DNA: TGTGCCAGCAGTAGCCCCGGGGATGAGACCCAGTACTTC. Its protein product is CASSSPGDETQYF. The rearrangement joins TRBV12-3 or TRBV12-4 to TRBJ2-5; perhaps TRBD2 as D (5 bases). The V end lost 5 bases, the J end lost 5 bases, and 12 bases lay between the germline ends. This CDR3 has 13 amino acids.

The chain recombines TRBV20-1 with TRBJ1-1, with 11 nucleotides matching TRBD1. The CDR3 spans 16 residues. Per germline, CDR1 DFQATT and CDR2 SNEGSKA (reference sequence). Trimming took 4 bases from V and 6 from J; bases not matched to a gene: 13. CDR3 in amino acids: CSAKDRDRGDWPEAFF. The CDR3 region has the DNA TGCAGTGCTAAAGACCGGGACAGGGGGGATTGGCCTGAAGCTTTCTTT.

This clonotype occurred a few times. The chain is built from TRBV29-1 and TRBJ1-1, with 8 bases identical to TRBD1. Trimming at V came to 4 bases and at J to 3 bases, leaving 7 bases not matched to a gene. The CDR3 has 14 amino acids. Germline assignment: CDR1 SQVTM and CDR2 ANQGSEA. In DNA, the CDR3 is TGCAGCGTTGCTGTCAGGGGGCGCGACACTGAAGCTTTCTTT. Translated, it gives CSVAVRGRDTEAFF. The complete variable domain, with remaining parts taken from reference TRBV29-1 and TRBJ1-1, reads SAVISQKPSRDICQRGTSLTIQCQVDSQVTMMFWYRQQPGQSLTLIATANQGSEATYESGFVIDKFPISRPNLTFSTLTVSNMSPEDSSIYLCSVAVRGRDTEAFFGQGTRLTVV.

The chain links TRBV6-1 to TRBJ2-3, with 13 bases identical to TRBD2. The CDR3 is 16 residues long. V shed 6 bases, J shed 4 bases, and the junction held 7 bases outside the gene matches. Germline V CDR1 and CDR2: MNHNS, SASEGT. This CDR3 is CASSSTSGRRSDTQYF. The CDR3 DNA reads as TGTGCCAGCAGCTCGACTAGCGGGAGGAGGTCAGATACGCAGTATTTT.

This chain uses TRBV5-6 with TRBJ1-6, with D perhaps matching TRBD1 (5 bases). V shed 4 bases and J shed 4 bases, with 9 bases lying between them. Germline-derived CDR1 and CDR2 are SGHDT and YYEEEE. This CDR3 spans 14 amino acids. The CDR3, as DNA: TGTGCCAGCAGCCAGACAGATTATAATTCACCCCTCCACTTT. Its protein product is CASSQTDYNSPLHF.

The chain uses TRBV4-1 and TRBJ1-3; D gene uncertain. Germline V gene sequence: CDR1 MGHRA, CDR2 YSYEKL. The CDR3 runs 15 residues. The V end lost 1 base, the J end lost 0 bases, and 7 bases lay between the germline ends. The CDR3 here is CASSQVSHSGNTIYF. The DNA for the CDR3 is TGCGCCAGCAGCCAAGTGTCACACTCTGGAAACACCATATATTTT.

This clonotype was seen a few times. V and J are TRBV3-1 and TRBJ1-6; 7 nucleotides align to TRBD1. This CDR3 comprises 14 residues. J gave up 7 bases and V 4 bases, and 4 bases lay outside the gene matches. Per the germline V gene, CDR1 is LGHDT and CDR2 is YNNKEL (reference sequence). The CDR3 is CASSRDSANSPLHF. DNA of the CDR3: TGTGCCAGCAGCCGGGACAGCGCCAATTCACCCCTCCACTTT.

The chain is built from TRBV7-3 and TRBJ2-3, with 7 bases matching TRBD2. V was clipped by 5 bases and J by 2 bases; unmatched bases: 13. CDR3 length equals 17 residues. Germline V gene sequence: CDR1 SGHTA, CDR2 FQGTGA. CDR3 DNA: TGTGCCAGCAGCGCCCGGACTAGTACCGATTCCACAGATACGCAGTATTTT. Its translation is CASSARTSTDSTDTQYF.

The CDR3 nucleotides are TGTGCCAGTACCTATTCCCTGGCCTGGGTAAATGAGCAGTTCTTC. Its protein product is CASTYSLAWVNEQFF. The chain links TRBV19 to TRBJ2-1; no clear D. V gave up 7 bases and J gave up 7 bases, with 20 bases separating them. CDR1 and CDR2 from the germline V gene are LNHDA and SQIVND (reference sequence). The CDR3 has 15 residues.

This clonotype was recorded at least ten times. The chain employs TRBV7-6 and TRBJ1-1, with D hard to call. Germline V gene lookup returns CDR1 SGHVS and CDR2 FNYEAQ. V shed 4 bases and J shed 0 bases, with 9 bases lying between them. This CDR3 is 14 amino acids long. The CDR3 DNA reads TGTGCCAGCAGCTCACTCGCTGTGAACACTGAAGCTTTCTTT. Protein product: CASSSLAVNTEAFF.

J is TRBJ2-7 and V is TRBV12-3 or TRBV12-4; 7 bases align to TRBD1. The CDR3 totals 15 residues. Trimming cost V 2 bases and J 5 bases; bases outside gene matches: 9. CDR3 residues: CASSLFPGGSNEQYF. The DNA for the CDR3 is TGTGCCAGCAGTTTATTCCCAGGGGGTTCGAACGAGCAGTACTTC.

Remarks on this clonotype: Just one base apart from a much larger clone, this may be a read error. Because the CDR3 is missing its conserved closing phenylalanine or tryptophan, this is likely a read error. V is TRBV3-1 and J is TRBJ2-3; no definite D call. This CDR3 is 11 amino acids long. CDR1 LGHDT and CDR2 YNNKEL come from the germline V gene (reference sequence). V was trimmed by 8 bases and J by 3 bases, leaving 6 bases between them. The DNA of the CDR3 is TGTGCCAGCGGTTGGACAGATACGCAGTATTCT. Encoded protein: CASGWTDTQYS.

This rearrangement joins TRBV27 to TRBJ2-3; 8 nucleotides align to TRBD2. The CDR3 loop spans 14 amino acids. Germline V lookup: CDR1 MNHEY, CDR2 SMNVEV (reference sequence). After removal of 5 bases from V and 4 bases from J, the junction contained 5 bases not matched to a gene. DNA of the CDR3: TGTGCCAGCAGTAACCGGGAGGGGGCAGATACGCAGTATTTT. Translated, it gives CASSNREGADTQYF.

This clonotype appeared many times. This chain uses TRBV12-3 or TRBV12-4 with TRBJ1-2; 8 bases line up with TRBD1. After removal of 1 base from V and 4 bases from J, the junction contained 2 bases not matched to a gene. The length of the CDR3 is 14 residues. CDR3 DNA: TGTGCCAGCAGTTTAGGGACAGGGCTCTATGGCTACACCTTC. It yields the protein CASSLGTGLYGYTF.

The chain recombines TRBV7-3 with TRBJ2-1, with TRBD2 matching over 9 bases. Germline V CDR1 and CDR2: SGHTA, FQGTGA. This CDR3 spans 15 amino acids. The V gene end was trimmed by 2 bases and the J gene end by 10 bases; junction bases not matched to a gene: 9. The CDR3 loop reads CASSLLGGGGAEQFF. In DNA, the CDR3 is TGTGCCAGCAGCTTATTGGGTGGCGGGGGGGCCGAGCAGTTCTTC. Full variable domain (remainder filled in from reference TRBV7-3 and TRBJ2-1): GAGVSQTPSNKVTEKGKYVELRCDPISGHTALYWYRQSLGQGPEFLIYFQGTGAADDSGLPNDRFFAVRPEGSVSTLKIQRTERGDSAVYLCASSLLGGGGAEQFFGPGTRLTVL.

The CDR3 DNA sequence: TGTGCCAGCAGCTTAGTAGGGGGCATCCCAGACGAGCAGTACTTC. It translates to CASSLVGGIPDEQYF. V is TRBV7-2 and J is TRBJ2-7; 7 nucleotides line up with TRBD1. CDR1 is SGHTA and CDR2 is FQGNSA in the germline V gene. CDR3 size: 15 residues. V gave up 1 base and J gave up 5 bases; unmatched junction bases: 8.

This chain uses TRBV7-6 with TRBJ2-1; tentative D call: TRBD2 (5 bases). CDR1 is SGHVS, CDR2 FNYEAQ, per germline. V was clipped by 7 bases and J by 0 bases, with 16 bases between them. The CDR3 consists of 16 residues. In DNA form, the CDR3 reads TGTGCCAGCACCACTGGAGGATCTAGCTCCTACAATGAGCAGTTCTTC. Its protein is CASTTGGSSSYNEQFF.

The chain employs TRBV29-1 and TRBJ2-3; no firm D call. Germline V gives CDR1 SQVTM, CDR2 ANQGSEA. V lost 7 bases to trimming and J lost 0 bases, with 14 bases between them. The length of the CDR3 is 14 residues. The CDR3 region is CSALGYPSTDTQYF. CDR3 bases: TGCAGCGCTCTAGGGTATCCTAGCACAGATACGCAGTATTTT.

This chain uses TRBV28 with TRBJ2-7; TRBD1 matches 9 bases. The CDR3 is 16 amino acids. J gave up 1 base and V 5 bases, and 9 bases lay outside the gene matches. Germline V CDR1 and CDR2: MDHEN, SYDVKM. The CDR3 sequence: CASSPDRGGDSYEQYF. The CDR3 DNA reads TGTGCCAGCAGTCCCGACAGGGGGGGCGATTCCTACGAGCAGTACTTC. The variable domain in full, completed from reference TRBV28 and TRBJ2-7, reads DVKVTQSSRYLVKRTGEKVFLECVQDMDHENMFWYRQDPGLGLRLIYFSYDVKMKEKGDIPEGYSVSREKKERFSLILESASTNQTSMYLCASSPDRGGDSYEQYFGPGTRLTVT.

In this sample, this clonotype turned up many times. The chain carries TRBV12-3 or TRBV12-4 and TRBJ2-1; D possibly corresponds to TRBD2 (5 bases). This CDR3 is 11 amino acids long. Trimming cost V 6 bases and J 12 bases, with 12 bases left between them. The CDR3 spells CASSRAGVQFF. The CDR3 DNA is TGTGCCAGCAGCCGGGCGGGCGTGCAGTTCTTC.

This clonotype has a handful of counts. The V call is TRBV7-9, the J call TRBJ2-2; the match to TRBD2 covers 9 bases. With V trimmed by 0 bases and J by 3 bases, 5 bases remained unmatched. This CDR3 region has 17 residues. Germline lookup yields CDR1 SEHNR and CDR2 FQNEAQ (reference sequence). This CDR3 reads CASSLAGLAGDTGELFF. The CDR3 nucleotides read TGTGCCAGCAGCTTAGCTGGCTTAGCGGGGGACACCGGGGAGCTGTTTTTT.

V usage is TRBV10-3 and J usage is TRBJ1-1, with TRBD1 as a possible D gene (6 bases). The CDR3 spans 15 residues. From germline, CDR1 is ENHRY and CDR2 SYGVKD. V shed 2 bases and J shed 0 bases, with 10 bases lying between them. This chain's CDR3 is CAISETGNVNTEAFF. The CDR3 DNA reads as TGTGCCATCAGTGAGACAGGGAACGTGAACACTGAAGCTTTCTTT.

This clonotype has a handful of counts. This sequence joins TRBV20-1 and TRBJ2-7; 9 bases align to TRBD2. Germline V CDR1 and CDR2: DFQATT, SNEGSKA (reference sequence). The CDR3 spans 13 residues. CDR3 amino acids: CSPAPGLADEQYF. CDR3 coding DNA: TGCAGCCCCGCCCCGGGACTAGCTGACGAGCAGTACTTC.

This chain connects TRBV4-1 to TRBJ2-3; 14 nucleotides line up with TRBD2. V trimming: 0 bases; J trimming: 3 bases; junction bases outside the gene matches: 8. The germline gives CDR1 MGHRA, CDR2 YSYEKL. The CDR3 is 19 amino acids. CDR3 region: CASSQEHGTSGSMTDTQYF. CDR3 in DNA: TGCGCCAGCAGCCAAGAACATGGGACTAGCGGGAGTATGACAGATACGCAGTATTTT.